Shown below are 3 T cell receptor beta chains from a single sample sequenced in a study of blood T cells in healthy people across ages. Primed by a sample-barcoded 5' primer and a J-beta primer mix, a second PCR proceeded for roughly 6 to 12 cycles. TCRdb reprocessed the 5' RACE reads via MiXCR and lists one record per CDR3 protein. The sample carries about 1 million distinct CDR3 sequences, about 23% recorded once. This sample also appeared in a second study, on T cells of mothers and their children.

Sequencing input: blood. These receptors all stem from a girl aged 2 to 10 in good health.

This clonotype was picked up a small number of times. V gene TRBV12-3 or TRBV12-4 combines with J gene TRBJ2-4; D is ambiguous. This CDR3 is 12 amino acids long. Trimming took 3 bases from V and 5 from J, leaving 5 bases between them. The CDR3 DNA reads TGTGCCAGCAGTTTGTTAGAAAACATTCAGTACTTC. It encodes CASSLLENIQYF.

V usage is TRBV28 and J usage is TRBJ2-5; possibly TRBD2 for D (5 bases). The better agreement between TRBJ2-7 and the DNA end casts doubt on the J call. CDR3 size: 17 residues. Germline V gives CDR1 MDHEN, CDR2 SYDVKM. The CDR3 loop is CASSLSKRGSPYYEQYF. The CDR3 nucleotides read TGTGCCAGCAGTTTAAGCAAGCGAGGGAGCCCCTACTACGAGCAGTACTTC.

A note on this clonotype: The junction shows a germline mismatch at one end, possibly a read error. V usage is TRBV12-3 or TRBV12-4 and J usage is TRBJ2-5, with TRBD1 identical over 7 bases. This CDR3 is 11 amino acids long. CDR3 sequence: CASSLGTEGFF. The DNA of the CDR3 is TGTGCCAGCAGCCTTGGGACAGAGGGGTTCTTC.